The T cell receptor beta chain described here comes from a study of shared clonotypes between healthy human individuals. Germline-derived CDR1 and CDR2 are MDHEN and SYDVKM. This CDR3 comprises 16 residues. V was trimmed by 2 bases and J by 1 base, leaving 14 bases between them. CD4+ cells underwent separation, giving CD45RA+ naive and CD45RA-negative memory subsets. In this sample, this clone turned up once. The data were produced by immunoSEQ multiplex PCR, yet TCRdb's version contains in-frame clones alone and is incomplete. Of 2 million to 2.5 million clones listed, more than 85% were seen once; the top ten hold about 0.39%.

Specimen: naive CD4+ T cells from PBMCs. Described subset: CD45RA+ positively selected. The gene calls are TRBV28 and TRBJ1-1, with a weak D call TRBD1 (6 bases). This clonotype was sampled from a man between 18 and 29 years old in good health. Some clones in this sample may be carry-over from other donors' samples. The CDR3 DNA sequence: TGTGCCAGCAGTTTAGACAGGCGGTCCGGGAACACTGAAGCTTTCTTT. Amino acid sequence: CASSLDRRSGNTEAFF.